This is a list of T cell receptor beta chains from one sample in a study of CD8+ T cells in alopecia areata. Here immunoSEQ multiplex PCR was the method, and the copy in TCRdb shows in-frame clones only, minus some. The sample lists 110,000 to 150,000 clones; approximately 56% were seen once. The specimen sequenced was CD8+ T cells sorted from blood. The source of these receptors is a human donor in good health. The CDR3 runs from the conserved cysteine through the conserved F or W. A D gene is named only where the DNA matches it firmly. Clone size is not always given. Where it is, it says once, few, many or a class for expanded clones.

clone size | D gene | J gene | V gene | CDR3 protein | CDR3 DNA
- | TRBD2 | TRBJ2-2 | TRBV9 | CASSVGAGGLPPGELFF | TGTGCCAGCAGCGTAGGGGCGGGAGGGCTCCCTCCCGGGGAGCTGTTTTTT
- | - | TRBJ1-1 | TRBV20-1 | CSAHTNTEAFF | TGCAGTGCTCATACGAACACTGAAGCTTTCTTT
- | TRBD1 | TRBJ1-5 | TRBV2 | CASSVSINPGQMLQPQHF | TGTGCCAGCAGTGTATCGATAAACCCGGGACAGATGTTACAGCCCCAGCATTTT
- | TRBD2 | TRBJ2-1 | TRBV29-1 | CSVFLTSGSAREQFF | TGCAGCGTATTTTTAACTAGCGGGAGTGCGCGTGAGCAGTTCTTC
- | - | TRBJ2-7 | TRBV4-2 | CASSQESAGSYEQYF | TGTGCCAGCAGCCAAGAATCCGCAGGTTCCTACGAGCAGTACTTC
- | - | TRBJ2-5 | TRBV25-1 | CASRSMETQYF | TGTGCCAGCAGATCCATGGAGACCCAGTACTTC
- | TRBD1 | TRBJ2-1 | TRBV6-5 | CASRSPGTGQNEQFF | TGTGCCAGCCGCTCCCCGGGGACAGGGCAAAATGAGCAGTTCTTC
few | - | TRBJ2-1 | TRBV29-1 | CSGTRRHNEQFF | TGCAGCGGCACACGGCGGCACAATGAGCAGTTCTTC
- | - | TRBJ1-1 | TRBV27 | CASSRPQGEAFF | TGTGCCAGCAGCCGTCCGCAAGGTGAAGCTTTCTTT
once | TRBD1 | TRBJ2-5 | TRBV7-9 | CASSIRTGEGQETQYF | TGTGCCAGCAGCATTCGGACAGGGGAGGGGCAAGAGACCCAGTACTTC
few | TRBD2 | TRBJ2-1 | TRBV27 | CASSSGTSGFYNEQFF | TGTGCCAGCAGCTCCGGGACTAGCGGCTTCTATAATGAGCAGTTCTTC
- | - | TRBJ2-2 | TRBV9 | CASSSLTDPPGELFF | TGTGCCAGCAGCTCCCTGACGGACCCCCCAGGGGAGCTGTTTTTT
- | - | TRBJ2-1 | TRBV11-2 | CASKVGSSSYNEQFF | TGTGCCAGCAAGGTAGGGTCGAGCTCCTACAATGAGCAGTTCTTC
- | TRBD1 | TRBJ2-3 | TRBV27 | CATATGADTQYF | TGTGCCACCGCAACAGGGGCAGATACGCAGTATTTT
- | - | TRBJ1-2 | TRBV25-1 | CASSEPGQIYGYTF | TGTGCCAGCAGTGAACCAGGACAGATCTATGGCTACACCTTC
once | - | TRBJ2-7 | TRBV6-5 | CASSPGHSYEQYF | TGTGCCAGCAGTCCGGGACATTCATACGAGCAGTACTTC
once | - | TRBJ2-3 | TRBV18 | CASSPLRAGDTQYF | TGTGCCAGCTCACCATTGAGGGCCGGAGATACGCAGTATTTT
- | - | TRBJ1-1 | TRBV19 | CATREALEAFF | TGTGCCACCAGGGAGGCCCTGGAAGCTTTCTTT
few | - | TRBJ2-5 | TRBV14 | CASSLFGYQETQYF | TGTGCCAGCAGTCTCTTCGGGTACCAAGAGACCCAGTACTTC
- | TRBD2 | TRBJ2-1 | TRBV9 | CASSVAGTSGDNEQFF | TGTGCCAGCAGCGTCGCCGGGACTAGCGGTGACAATGAGCAGTTCTTC
few | TRBD1 | TRBJ2-2 | TRBV29-1 | CSVRTGTGELFF | TGCAGCGTTAGGACAGGAACCGGGGAGCTGTTTTTT
few | TRBD2 | TRBJ2-1 | TRBV30 | CAWTSGAYNEQFF | TGTGCCTGGACTAGCGGAGCCTACAATGAGCAGTTCTTC
- | - | TRBJ2-7 | TRBV5-1 | CASSLLPLLSPLPYEQYF | TGCGCCAGCAGCTTGTTACCCTTGCTTTCGCCGCTTCCCTACGAGCAGTACTTC
- | TRBD1 | TRBJ2-7 | TRBV7-9 | CASSSNRDSNYEQYF | TGTGCCAGCAGCTCGAACCGGGACAGCAACTACGAGCAGTACTTC
once | - | TRBJ2-5 | TRBV7-9 | CASSLDGLVETQYF | TGTGCCAGCAGCTTAGACGGGTTGGTGGAGACCCAGTACTTC